This T cell receptor (beta chain) was captured in a study of T-cell reconstitution after alpha-beta-depleted transplantation in children. This clonotype came up a few times. Antigen specificity is unknown. Study results and limitations: After transplant, at about two months, alpha-beta T cells were reportedly derived from several hundred expanded graft clones. A year had passed since transplant, and T-cell counts and diversity by then came mostly from newly produced T cells. Diversity of TCRbeta at day 60 was high in some patients, arising from surviving recipient T cells and thymic progenitors.

This sample's TCRbeta library carried unique molecular identifier barcodes. TCRdb recomputed calls from the PCR reads with MiXCR, one row per CDR3 protein. The repertoire holds around 60,000 distinct CDR3 sequences, with less than 55% as singletons. The receptor's source is a male patient younger than 18 who had a stem cell transplant for acute lymphoblastic leukemia, so the T cells may come from the graft donor. Specimen: PBMCs, mostly from graft donor cells, collected 360 days after TCRalphabeta/CD19-depleted stem cell transplant.

CDR3: CASSVEAEIEPQHF. Written as DNA, the CDR3 is TGTGCCAGCAGCGTAGAAGCAGAAATAGAGCCCCAGCATTTT. V is TRBV9 and J is TRBJ1-5, with D hard to call. Looked up from germline, CDR1 is SGDLS and CDR2 is YYNGEE. Between the trimmed V and J ends, which lost 0 bases and 8 bases, there was a span of 12 bases. The CDR3 extends over 14 amino acids.